The 2 T cell receptor beta chains in this list originate from one sample, sequenced in a study of T-cell reconstitution after alpha-beta-depleted transplantation in children. As it was prepared, the TCRbeta library received unique molecular identifiers. TCRdb re-derived calls from the PCR reads in MiXCR, one entry per CDR3 protein. The sample lists roughly 190,000 distinct CDR3 sequences; roughly 14% were seen once. Sequences were derived from PBMCs from the stem cell graft donor, sampled from the stem cell graft. All receptors derive from a human donor who donated a stem cell graft to a child with acute lymphoblastic leukemia.

The chain links TRBV7-6 to TRBJ1-4; TRBD1 might be the D (6 bases). Trimming removed 1 base at V and 3 bases at J, with 9 bases between. Germline V gene lookup returns CDR1 SGHVS and CDR2 FNYEAQ. The CDR3 spans 15 residues. CDR3 residues: CASSLVGGSNEKLFF. The CDR3 DNA sequence: TGTGCCAGCAGCTTAGTGGGGGGCTCTAATGAAAAACTGTTTTTT.

The gene calls are TRBV5-4 and TRBJ1-1, with a tentative D call TRBD1 (5 bases). V lost 4 bases and J lost 3, with 10 bases in between. Per germline, CDR1 SGHNT and CDR2 YYREEE (reference sequence). This CDR3 has 13 residues. The CDR3 is CASSPLGDTEAFF. As DNA, the CDR3 is TGTGCCAGCAGCCCATTAGGGGACACTGAAGCTTTCTTT. Drawing the rest from reference TRBV5-4 and TRBJ1-1, the complete variable domain is ETGVTQSPTHLIKTRGQQVTLRCSSQSGHNTVSWYQQALGQGPQFIFQYYREEENGRGNFPPRFSGLQFPNYSSELNVNALELDDSALYLCASSPLGDTEAFFGQGTRLTVV.